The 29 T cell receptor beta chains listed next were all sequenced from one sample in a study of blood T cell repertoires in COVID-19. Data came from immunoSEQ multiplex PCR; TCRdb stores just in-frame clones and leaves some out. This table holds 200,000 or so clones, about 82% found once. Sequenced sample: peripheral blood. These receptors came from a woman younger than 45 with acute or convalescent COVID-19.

The CDR3 nucleotides are TGTGCCAGCAGCCAAGATCGGAGCGGCACAGATACGCAGTATTTT. Protein sequence: CASSQDRSGTDTQYF. The chain is built from TRBV14 and TRBJ2-3, with D unresolved. Germline CDR1 and CDR2: SGHDN and FVKESK. CDR3 size: 15 residues. The V end lost 0 bases, the J end lost 1 base, and 8 bases lay between the germline ends.

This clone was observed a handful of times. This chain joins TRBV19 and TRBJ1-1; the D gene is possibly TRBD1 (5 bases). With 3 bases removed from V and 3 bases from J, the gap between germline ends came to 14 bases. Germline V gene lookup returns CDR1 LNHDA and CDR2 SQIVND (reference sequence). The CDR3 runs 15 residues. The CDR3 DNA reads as TGTGCCAGTAGTATGGGGCCCCGAGGCGACACTGAAGCTTTCTTT. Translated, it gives CASSMGPRGDTEAFF.

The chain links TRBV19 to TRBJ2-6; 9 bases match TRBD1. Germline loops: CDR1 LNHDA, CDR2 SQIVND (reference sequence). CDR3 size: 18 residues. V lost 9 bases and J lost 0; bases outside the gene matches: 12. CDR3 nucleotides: TGTGCCAGAGTAAGGGGACAGGGTGGGGGCTCTGGGGCCAACGTCCTGACTTTC. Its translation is CARVRGQGGGSGANVLTF. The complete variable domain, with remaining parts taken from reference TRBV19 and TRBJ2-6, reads DGGITQSPKYLFRKEGQNVTLSCEQNLNHDAMYWYRQDPGQGLRLIYYSQIVNDFQKGDIAEGYSVSREKKESFPLTVTSAQKNPTAFYLCARVRGQGGGSGANVLTFGAGSRLTVL.

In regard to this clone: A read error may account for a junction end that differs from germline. In nucleotides, the CDR3 is TGTGCCAGCAGTCAAGCGACAGGGACAGGGTACAATGAGCAGTTCTTC. This translates into CASSQATGTGYNEQFF. This chain uses TRBV6-1 with TRBJ2-1; 9 bases agree with TRBD1. Germline loops: CDR1 MNHNS, CDR2 SASEGT. The CDR3 is 16 residues long.

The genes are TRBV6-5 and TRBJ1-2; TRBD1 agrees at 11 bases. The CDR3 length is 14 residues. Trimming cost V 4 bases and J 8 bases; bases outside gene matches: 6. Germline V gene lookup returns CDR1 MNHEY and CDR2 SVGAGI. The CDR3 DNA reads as TGTGCCAGCAGTTCGGGCCGGACAGGGGGCGGCTACACCTTC. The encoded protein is CASSSGRTGGGYTF.

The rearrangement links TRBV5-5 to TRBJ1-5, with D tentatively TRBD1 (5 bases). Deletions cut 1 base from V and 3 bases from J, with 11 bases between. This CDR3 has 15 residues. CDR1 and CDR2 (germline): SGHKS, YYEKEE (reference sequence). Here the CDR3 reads CASSLSPGLNQPQHF. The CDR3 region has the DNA TGTGCCAGCAGCTTGTCGCCAGGGCTCAATCAGCCCCAGCATTTT.

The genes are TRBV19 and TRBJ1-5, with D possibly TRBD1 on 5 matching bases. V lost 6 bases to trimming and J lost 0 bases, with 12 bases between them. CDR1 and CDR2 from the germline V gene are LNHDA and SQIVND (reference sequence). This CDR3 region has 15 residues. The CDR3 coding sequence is TGTGCCAGTAGGACTAGGGGTTATAGCAATCAGCCCCAGCATTTT. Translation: CASRTRGYSNQPQHF.

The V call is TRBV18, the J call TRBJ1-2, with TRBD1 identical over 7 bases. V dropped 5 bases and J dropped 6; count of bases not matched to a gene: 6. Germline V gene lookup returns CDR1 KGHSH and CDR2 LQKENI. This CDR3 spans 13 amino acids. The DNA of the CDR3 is TGTGCCAGCTCAGAAGCGACAGGGAATGGCTACACCTTC. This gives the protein CASSEATGNGYTF. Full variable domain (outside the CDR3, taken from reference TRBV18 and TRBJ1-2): NAGVMQNPRHLVRRRGQEARLRCSPMKGHSHVYWYRQLPEEGLKFMVYLQKENIIDESGMPKERFSAEFPKEGPSILRIQQVVRGDSAAYFCASSEATGNGYTFGSGTRLTVV.

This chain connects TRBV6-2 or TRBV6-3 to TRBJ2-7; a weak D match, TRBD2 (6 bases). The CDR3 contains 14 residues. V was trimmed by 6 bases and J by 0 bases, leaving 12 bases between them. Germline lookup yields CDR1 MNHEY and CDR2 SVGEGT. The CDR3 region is CASSIAEGSYEQYF. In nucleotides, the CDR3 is TGTGCCAGCAGCATAGCGGAGGGCTCCTACGAGCAGTACTTC.

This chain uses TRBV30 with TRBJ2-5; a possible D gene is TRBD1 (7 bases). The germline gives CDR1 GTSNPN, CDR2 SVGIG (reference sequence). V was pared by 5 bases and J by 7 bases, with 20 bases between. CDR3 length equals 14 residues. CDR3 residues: CAWGAQGGFGTQYF. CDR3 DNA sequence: TGTGCCTGGGGGGCTCAGGGGGGATTTGGGACCCAGTACTTC.

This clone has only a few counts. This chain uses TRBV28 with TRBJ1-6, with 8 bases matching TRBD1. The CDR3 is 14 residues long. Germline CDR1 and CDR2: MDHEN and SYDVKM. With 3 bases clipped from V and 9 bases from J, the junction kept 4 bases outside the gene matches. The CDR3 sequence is CASSFARGRSPLHF. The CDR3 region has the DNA TGTGCCAGCAGTTTTGCCAGGGGGCGTTCACCCCTCCACTTT.

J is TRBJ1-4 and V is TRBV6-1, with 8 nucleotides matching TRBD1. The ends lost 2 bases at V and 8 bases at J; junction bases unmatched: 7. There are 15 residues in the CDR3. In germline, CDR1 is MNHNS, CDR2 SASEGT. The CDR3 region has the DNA TGTGCCAGCAGTGAAATACAGGGGGTTCCGGAAAAACTGTTTTTT. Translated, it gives CASSEIQGVPEKLFF.

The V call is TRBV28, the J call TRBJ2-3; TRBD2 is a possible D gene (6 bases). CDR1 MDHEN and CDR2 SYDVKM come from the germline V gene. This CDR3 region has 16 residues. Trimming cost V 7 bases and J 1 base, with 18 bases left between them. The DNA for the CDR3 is TGTGCCAGCAATTTCGGAAAGGCTAGCGGCACAGATACGCAGTATTTT. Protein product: CASNFGKASGTDTQYF.

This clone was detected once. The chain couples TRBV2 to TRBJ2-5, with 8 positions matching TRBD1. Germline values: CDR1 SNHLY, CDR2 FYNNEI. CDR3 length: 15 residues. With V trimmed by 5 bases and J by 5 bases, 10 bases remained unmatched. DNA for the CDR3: TGTGCCAGCAGTTTGACAGGGGCAGAGGGGGAGACCCAGTACTTC. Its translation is CASSLTGAEGETQYF.

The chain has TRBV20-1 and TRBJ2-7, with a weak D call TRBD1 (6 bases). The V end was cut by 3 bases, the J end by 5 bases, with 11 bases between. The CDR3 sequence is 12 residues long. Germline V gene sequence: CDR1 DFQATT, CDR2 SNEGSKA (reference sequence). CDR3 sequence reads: CSASQGRHEQYF. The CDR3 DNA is TGCAGTGCTAGTCAGGGGCGGCACGAGCAGTACTTC.

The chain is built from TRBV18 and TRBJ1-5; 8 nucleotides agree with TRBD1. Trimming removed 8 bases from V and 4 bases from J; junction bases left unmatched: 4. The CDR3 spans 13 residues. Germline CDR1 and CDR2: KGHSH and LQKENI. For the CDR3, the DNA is TGTGCCAGCGGACAGGGTAATAATCAGCCCCAGCATTTT. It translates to CASGQGNNQPQHF.

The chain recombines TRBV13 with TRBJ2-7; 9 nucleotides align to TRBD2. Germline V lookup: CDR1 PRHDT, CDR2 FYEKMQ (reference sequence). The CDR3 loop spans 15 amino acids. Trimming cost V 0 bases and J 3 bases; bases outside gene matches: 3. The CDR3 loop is CASSLGLAGDYEQYF. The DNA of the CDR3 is TGTGCCAGCAGCTTAGGACTAGCGGGTGACTACGAGCAGTACTTC. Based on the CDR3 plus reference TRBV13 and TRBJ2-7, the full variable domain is AAGVIQSPRHLIKEKRETATLKCYPIPRHDTVYWYQQGPGQDPQFLISFYEKMQSDKGSIPDRFSAQQFSDYHSELNMSSLELGDSALYFCASSLGLAGDYEQYFGPGTRLTVT.

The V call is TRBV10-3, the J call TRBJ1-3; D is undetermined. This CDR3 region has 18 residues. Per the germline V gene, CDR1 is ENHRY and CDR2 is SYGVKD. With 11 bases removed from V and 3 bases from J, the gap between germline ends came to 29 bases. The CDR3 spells CAPLRIRGRDFGGNTIYF. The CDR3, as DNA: TGTGCCCCCCTAAGAATCCGAGGCCGGGATTTTGGTGGAAACACCATATATTTT.

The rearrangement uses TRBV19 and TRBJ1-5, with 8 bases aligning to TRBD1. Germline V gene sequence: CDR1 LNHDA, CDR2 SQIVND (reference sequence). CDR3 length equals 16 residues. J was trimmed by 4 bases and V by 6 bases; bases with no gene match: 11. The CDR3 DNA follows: TGTGCCAGTAGGAAGCTGGACAGGGCAAGGAATCAGCCCCAGCATTTT. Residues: CASRKLDRARNQPQHF.

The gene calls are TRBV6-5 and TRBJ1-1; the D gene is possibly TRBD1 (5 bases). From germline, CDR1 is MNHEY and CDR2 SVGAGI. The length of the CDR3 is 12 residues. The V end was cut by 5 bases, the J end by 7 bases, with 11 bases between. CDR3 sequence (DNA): TGTGCCAGCAGTCAGGGTGGCGTTGAAGCTTTCTTT. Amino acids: CASSQGGVEAFF.

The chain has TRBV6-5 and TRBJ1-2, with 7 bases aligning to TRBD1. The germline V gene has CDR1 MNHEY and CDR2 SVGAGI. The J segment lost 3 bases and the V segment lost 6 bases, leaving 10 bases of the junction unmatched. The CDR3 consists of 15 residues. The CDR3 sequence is CASSGPGTDDYGYTF. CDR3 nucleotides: TGTGCCAGCAGCGGACCGGGGACAGACGACTATGGCTACACCTTC.

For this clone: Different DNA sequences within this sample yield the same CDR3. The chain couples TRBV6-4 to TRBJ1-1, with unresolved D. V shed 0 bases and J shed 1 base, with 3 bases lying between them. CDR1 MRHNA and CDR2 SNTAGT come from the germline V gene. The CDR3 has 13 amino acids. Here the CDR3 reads CASSDSANTEAFF. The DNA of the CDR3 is TGTGCCAGCAGTGACTCGGCGAACACTGAAGCTTTCTTT.

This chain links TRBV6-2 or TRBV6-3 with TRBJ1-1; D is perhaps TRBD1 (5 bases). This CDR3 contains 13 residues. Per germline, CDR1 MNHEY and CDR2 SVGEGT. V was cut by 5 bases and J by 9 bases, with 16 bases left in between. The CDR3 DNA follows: TGTGCCAGCAGTACGGTGAGGGGAGGTAAAGCTTTCTTT. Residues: CASSTVRGGKAFF.

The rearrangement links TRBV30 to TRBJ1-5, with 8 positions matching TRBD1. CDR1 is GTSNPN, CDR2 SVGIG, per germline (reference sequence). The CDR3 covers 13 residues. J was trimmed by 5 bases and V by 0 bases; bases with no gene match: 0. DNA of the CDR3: TGTGCCTGGAGTGTACAGGGGGATCAGCCCCAGCATTTT. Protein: CAWSVQGDQPQHF.

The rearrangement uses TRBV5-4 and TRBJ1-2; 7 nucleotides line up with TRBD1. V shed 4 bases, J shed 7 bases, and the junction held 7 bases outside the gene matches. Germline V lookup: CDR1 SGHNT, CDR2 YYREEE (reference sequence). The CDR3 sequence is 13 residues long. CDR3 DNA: TGTGCCAGCAGCAGAGAGGACAGGCTTGGCTACACCTTC. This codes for CASSREDRLGYTF. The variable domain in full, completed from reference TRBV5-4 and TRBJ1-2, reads ETGVTQSPTHLIKTRGQQVTLRCSSQSGHNTVSWYQQALGQGPQFIFQYYREEENGRGNFPPRFSGLQFPNYSSELNVNALELDDSALYLCASSREDRLGYTFGSGTRLTVV.

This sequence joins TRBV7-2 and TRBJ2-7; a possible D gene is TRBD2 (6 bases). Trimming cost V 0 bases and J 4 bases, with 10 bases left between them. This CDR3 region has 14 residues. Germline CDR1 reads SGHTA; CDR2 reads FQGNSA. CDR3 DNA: TGTGCCAGCAGCTTAGCGGAGGGTAGATACGAGCAGTACTTC. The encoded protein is CASSLAEGRYEQYF.

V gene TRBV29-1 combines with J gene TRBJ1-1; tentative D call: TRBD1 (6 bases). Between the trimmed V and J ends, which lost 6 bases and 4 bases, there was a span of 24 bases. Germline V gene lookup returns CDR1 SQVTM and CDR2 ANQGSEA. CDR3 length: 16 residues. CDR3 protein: CSVRKRGLGGITEAFF. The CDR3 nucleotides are TGCAGCGTCCGAAAAAGGGGGTTGGGTGGAATCACTGAAGCTTTCTTT.

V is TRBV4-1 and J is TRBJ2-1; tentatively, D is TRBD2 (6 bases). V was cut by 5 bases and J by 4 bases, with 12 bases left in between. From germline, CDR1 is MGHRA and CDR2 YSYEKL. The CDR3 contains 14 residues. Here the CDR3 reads CASSVRDFYNEQFF. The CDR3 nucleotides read TGCGCCAGCAGCGTCCGGGACTTTTACAATGAGCAGTTCTTC.

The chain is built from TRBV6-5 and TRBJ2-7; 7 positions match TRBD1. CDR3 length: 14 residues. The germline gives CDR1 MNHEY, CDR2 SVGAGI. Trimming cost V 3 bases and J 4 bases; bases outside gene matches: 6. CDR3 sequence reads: CASSYGTELYEQYF. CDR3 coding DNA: TGTGCCAGCAGTTATGGGACAGAGCTTTACGAGCAGTACTTC.